This T cell receptor (beta chain) was observed in a study of identical twins' blood T cells. General study results and limits: Shared CDR3 clonotype counts tracked mainly the product of cloneset sizes. Twins shared more top CDR3 clonotypes than unrelated donors did. Environmental influences on twin similarity could not be excluded.

A word on this clonotype: Its matching antigen is unknown. With a much larger clone just one base away, this may be a read error.

The CDR3 consists of 16 residues. CDR1 SGHDT and CDR2 YYEEEE come from the germline V gene. V lost 0 bases and J 7 bases, leaving 19 bases between the germline ends. In TCRdb, the 5' RACE reads were re-called with MiXCR into one record per CDR3 protein. The profile shows 300,000 to 400,000 distinct CDR3 sequences, roughly 30% of them singletons. Specimen: PBMCs. This chain connects TRBV5-6 to TRBJ1-1; D is ambiguous. The TCR sequence derives from a woman between 18 and 50 years old in good health. The CDR3 nucleotides read TGTGCCAGCAGCTTGGTTATTGGGCCAGTTGTTAATGAAGCTTTCTTT. This encodes CASSLVIGPVVNEAFF.